The next 23 T cell receptor beta chains were all read from a single sample in a study of PD-L1 blockade in urothelial cancer. Method: immunoSEQ multiplex PCR; TCRdb's copy keeps in-frame clones and lacks some. The sample includes 55,000 to 85,000 clones, 84% of them seen just once. Described time point: pretreatment peripheral blood. The sequences come from PBMCs, collected around atezolizumab (anti-PD-L1) treatment. These receptors all stem from an older woman with urothelial cancer.

The chain joins TRBV19 to TRBJ1-5; 7 bases align to TRBD1. J was trimmed by 9 bases and V by 1 base; bases with no gene match: 9. Germline V CDR1 and CDR2: LNHDA, SQIVND (reference sequence). The CDR3 has 15 residues. CDR3 DNA: TGTGCCAGTAGTATAGTCCGGGACAGTTTTTGGCCCCAGCATTTT. Residues: CASSIVRDSFWPQHF.

The gene calls are TRBV2 and TRBJ2-5; D is possibly TRBD2 (6 bases). This CDR3 is built from 13 residues. Germline V gene sequence: CDR1 SNHLY, CDR2 FYNNEI. V shed 9 bases and J shed 5 bases, with 16 bases lying between them. In DNA, the CDR3 is TGTGCCAGTCGGGGCATCGCGGGGGAGACCCAGTACTTC. Its protein product is CASRGIAGETQYF.

The rearrangement joins TRBV5-1 to TRBJ1-2; 7 positions match TRBD1. CDR1 and CDR2 from the germline V gene are SGHRS and YFSETQ. V lost 4 bases to trimming and J lost 7 bases; unmatched junction nucleotides: 16. This CDR3 contains 16 residues. CDR3 protein: CASSVGTAPLPGGYTF. In DNA form, the CDR3 reads TGCGCCAGCAGCGTAGGGACAGCCCCCCTCCCCGGTGGCTACACCTTC.

The rearrangement uses TRBV10-3 and TRBJ2-2, with D perhaps matching TRBD1 (5 bases). CDR1 is ENHRY and CDR2 is SYGVKD in the germline V gene. Trimming pared 8 bases from V and 2 bases from J, leaving 6 bases between. The CDR3 contains 12 residues. DNA of the CDR3: TGTGCCATCGGGGCTAACACCGGGGAGCTGTTTTTT. Amino acid sequence: CAIGANTGELFF.

The chain couples TRBV5-1 to TRBJ1-4; D may be TRBD1 (6 bases). The CDR3 is 13 amino acids. Trimming removed 5 bases from V and 5 bases from J, with 10 bases in between. Germline CDR1 and CDR2: SGHRS and YFSETQ. As DNA, the CDR3 is TGCGCCAGCAGGGGGGGGCAGAATGAAAAACTGTTTTTT. This sequence encodes CASRGGQNEKLFF.

The sample holds one count of this clone. The CDR3 DNA is TGCGCCAGCAGCTTGGACAGGGGCGACTATGGCTACACCTTC. It yields the protein CASSLDRGDYGYTF. This rearrangement joins TRBV5-1 to TRBJ1-2; 7 positions agree with TRBD1. The V and J ends lost 0 bases and 3 bases, in that order; junction bases with no gene match: 2. Looked up from germline, CDR1 is SGHRS and CDR2 is YFSETQ. This CDR3 is 14 amino acids long.

V usage is TRBV7-6 and J usage is TRBJ1-1; 9 nucleotides match TRBD1. The V and J ends lost 6 bases and 5 bases, in that order; junction bases with no gene match: 4. Germline CDR1 reads SGHVS; CDR2 reads FNYEAQ. CDR3 size: 13 residues. CDR3 sequence: CASSRQGGTEAFF. As DNA, the CDR3 is TGTGCCAGCAGTCGACAGGGGGGGACTGAAGCTTTCTTT.

J is TRBJ1-2 and V is TRBV19; 7 nucleotides agree with TRBD1. V shed 2 bases and J 3 bases; nucleotides not matched to a gene: 6. Germline values: CDR1 LNHDA, CDR2 SQIVND (reference sequence). The CDR3 contains 15 residues. The DNA for the CDR3 is TGTGCCAGTAGTATAACCCCCACAGGGGACTATGGCTACACCTTC. Its translation: CASSITPTGDYGYTF.

The genes are TRBV7-2 and TRBJ1-5, with a possible D match to TRBD1 (6 bases). CDR1 is SGHTA, CDR2 FQGNSA, per germline. This CDR3 has 17 residues. With 5 bases removed from V and 0 bases from J, the gap between germline ends came to 17 bases. Here the CDR3 reads CASSPATGIYSNQPQHF. Written as DNA, the CDR3 is TGTGCCAGCAGCCCTGCAACAGGGATCTATAGCAATCAGCCCCAGCATTTT.

The chain couples TRBV7-2 to TRBJ1-1; 11 bases fit TRBD1. The CDR3 contains 14 residues. V lost 5 bases, J lost 7 bases, and 6 bases stayed unmatched. Looked up from germline, CDR1 is SGHTA and CDR2 is FQGNSA. The CDR3 spells CASSPDRGRDEAFF. CDR3 nucleotides: TGTGCCAGCAGCCCGGACAGGGGGCGCGATGAAGCTTTCTTT.

This rearrangement joins TRBV4-2 to TRBJ1-2; D ambiguous. The germline V gene encodes CDR1 LGHNA and CDR2 YNFKEQ. V lost 0 bases to trimming and J lost 0 bases, with 11 bases between them. This CDR3 region has 16 residues. CDR3 in DNA: TGTGCCAGCAGCCAAGATCTCCAGCTAGCTAACTATGGCTACACCTTC. It specifies CASSQDLQLANYGYTF.

The chain employs TRBV4-2 and TRBJ2-5, with a tentative D call TRBD2 (6 bases). The V end was cut by 3 bases, the J end by 2 bases, with 16 bases between. This CDR3 is 16 amino acids long. Per the germline V gene, CDR1 is LGHNA and CDR2 is YNFKEQ. DNA of the CDR3: TGTGCCAGCAGCCACGCAACCGGGACTCCACAAGAGACCCAGTACTTC. Amino acids: CASSHATGTPQETQYF.

This rearrangement joins TRBV18 to TRBJ1-1; TRBD1 might be the D (5 bases). The V end lost 3 bases, the J end lost 1 base, and 9 bases lay between the germline ends. CDR3 length equals 14 residues. The germline V gene encodes CDR1 KGHSH and CDR2 LQKENI. The CDR3 spells CASSPQGPNTEAFF. The CDR3 coding sequence is TGTGCCAGCTCACCCCAGGGTCCGAACACTGAAGCTTTCTTT.

The chain combines TRBV9 with TRBJ2-5; D is unclear. The germline CDR1 and CDR2 sequences are SGDLS and YYNGEE. V dropped 0 bases and J dropped 3 bases, with 9 bases sitting between them. This CDR3 is 14 amino acids long. The CDR3 DNA is TGTGCCAGCAGCGTAGCAGAGCGAGAAGAGACCCAGTACTTC. Translating gives CASSVAEREETQYF.

This clone showed up just once. The V call is TRBV7-8, the J call TRBJ2-1, with 9 bases that match TRBD1. Germline assignment: CDR1 SGHVS and CDR2 FQNEAQ. The V segment lost 5 bases and the J segment 8 bases; nucleotides outside the gene matches: 13. The CDR3 spans 16 residues. Here the CDR3 reads CASSLLPRTGVDEQFF. As DNA, the CDR3 is TGTGCCAGCAGCCTCCTTCCCAGGACAGGGGTGGATGAGCAGTTCTTC.

The chain recombines TRBV29-1 with TRBJ2-3, with D perhaps TRBD1 (6 bases). CDR1 is SQVTM and CDR2 is ANQGSEA in the germline V gene. The CDR3 totals 14 residues. Between the trimmed V and J ends, which lost 6 bases and 3 bases, there was a span of 16 bases. CDR3 in amino acids: CSVSTSGQTDTQYF. The DNA for the CDR3 is TGCAGCGTGTCCACCAGCGGACAGACAGATACGCAGTATTTT.

The chain couples TRBV6-5 to TRBJ2-7; 12 nucleotides line up with TRBD2. V was pared by 4 bases and J by 4 bases, with 5 bases of the junction left unmatched. CDR3 length equals 15 residues. From germline, CDR1 is MNHEY and CDR2 SVGAGI. CDR3 sequence (DNA): TGTGCCAGCAGTTCAGAGACTAGCGGGAGTTACGAGCAGTACTTC. Residues: CASSSETSGSYEQYF.

The DNA for the CDR3 is TGTGCCTGGAGTGTGAGCCTCTCTGGAAACACCATATATTTT. It codes for CAWSVSLSGNTIYF. This chain connects TRBV30 to TRBJ1-3; D remains ambiguous. This CDR3 has 14 amino acids. Germline CDR1 reads GTSNPN; CDR2 reads SVGIG (reference sequence). The V end lost 0 bases, the J end lost 0 bases, and 6 bases lay between the germline ends.

The rearrangement joins TRBV5-6 to TRBJ2-1; tentative D call: TRBD2 (6 bases). V was clipped by 3 bases and J by 0 bases, with 10 bases between them. This CDR3 is 15 amino acids long. Germline assignment: CDR1 SGHDT and CDR2 YYEEEE. CDR3 residues: CASSSGVSSYNEQFF. The CDR3 DNA follows: TGTGCCAGCAGCTCGGGGGTAAGCTCCTACAATGAGCAGTTCTTC.

The rearrangement links TRBV11-2 to TRBJ2-1; 11 bases are a match to TRBD2. V lost 3 bases, J lost 3 bases, and 4 bases stayed unmatched. The CDR3 has 16 residues. From germline, CDR1 is SGHAT and CDR2 FQNNGV. In nucleotides, the CDR3 is TGTGCCAGCAGCTTCCGACTAGCGGGGCTCTACAATGAGCAGTTCTTC. Translated: CASSFRLAGLYNEQFF.

This chain connects TRBV5-1 to TRBJ2-3; TRBD2 agrees at 16 bases. Germline values: CDR1 SGHRS, CDR2 YFSETQ. V dropped 0 bases and J dropped 4; count of bases not matched to a gene: 11. The CDR3 covers 20 residues. CDR3 nucleotides: TGCGCCAGCAGCTTGGGTGGGACTAGCGGGAGGGCCGGAGAGGCAGATACGCAGTATTTT. Encoded protein: CASSLGGTSGRAGEADTQYF. Variable domain in full (rest from reference TRBV5-1 and TRBJ2-3): KAGVTQTPRYLIKTRGQQVTLSCSPISGHRSVSWYQQTPGQGLQFLFEYFSETQRNKGNFPGRFSGRQFSNSRSEMNVSTLELGDSALYLCASSLGGTSGRAGEADTQYFGPGTRLTVL.

The rearrangement uses TRBV7-9 and TRBJ2-7; 8 bases agree with TRBD2. V lost 1 base and J lost 3; bases outside the gene matches: 5. Germline CDR1 SEHNR, CDR2 FQNEAQ (reference sequence). The CDR3 totals 15 residues. The CDR3: CASSLEREGIYEQYF. For the CDR3, the DNA is TGTGCCAGCAGCTTAGAACGGGAGGGTATCTACGAGCAGTACTTC.

The chain employs TRBV5-6 and TRBJ2-7, with 7 bases aligning to TRBD1. CDR1 and CDR2 (germline): SGHDT, YYEEEE. This CDR3 comprises 15 residues. Unmatched junction bases numbered 14, after V lost 2 bases and J lost 9 bases. The CDR3 nucleotides read TGTGCCAGCAGCTTTTCGGGACAGTCTCGATTCGCGCAGTACTTC. Translating it yields CASSFSGQSRFAQYF. Looking up the rest from reference TRBV5-6 and TRBJ2-7 gives the full variable domain: DAGVTQSPTHLIKTRGQQVTLRCSPKSGHDTVSWYQQALGQGPQFIFQYYEEEERQRGNFPDRFSGHQFPNYSSELNVNALLLGDSALYLCASSFSGQSRFAQYFGPGTRLTVT.